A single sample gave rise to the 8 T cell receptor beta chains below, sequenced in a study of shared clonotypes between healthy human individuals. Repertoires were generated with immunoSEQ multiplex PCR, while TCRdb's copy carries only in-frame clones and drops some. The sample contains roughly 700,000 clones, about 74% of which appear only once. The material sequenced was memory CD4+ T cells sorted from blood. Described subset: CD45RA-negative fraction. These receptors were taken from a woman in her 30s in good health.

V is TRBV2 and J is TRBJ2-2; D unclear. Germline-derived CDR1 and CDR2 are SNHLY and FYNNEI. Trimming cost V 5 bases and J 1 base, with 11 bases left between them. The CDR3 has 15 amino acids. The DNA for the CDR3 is TGTGCCAGCAGTTCGTTTGGACGGAACACCGGGGAGCTGTTTTTT. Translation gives CASSSFGRNTGELFF.

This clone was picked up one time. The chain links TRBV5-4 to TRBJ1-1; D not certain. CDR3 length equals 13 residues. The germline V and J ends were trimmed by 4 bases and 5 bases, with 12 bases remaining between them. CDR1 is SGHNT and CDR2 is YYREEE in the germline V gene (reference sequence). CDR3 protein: CASSLRQQTEAFF. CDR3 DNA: TGTGCCAGCAGCCTTCGTCAGCAGACTGAAGCTTTCTTT.

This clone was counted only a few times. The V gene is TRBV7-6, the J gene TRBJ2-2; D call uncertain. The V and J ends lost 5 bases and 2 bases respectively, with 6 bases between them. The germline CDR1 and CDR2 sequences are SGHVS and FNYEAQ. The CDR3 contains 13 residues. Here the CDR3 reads CASSNQNTGELFF. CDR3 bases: TGTGCCAGCAGCAATCAAAACACCGGGGAGCTGTTTTTT.

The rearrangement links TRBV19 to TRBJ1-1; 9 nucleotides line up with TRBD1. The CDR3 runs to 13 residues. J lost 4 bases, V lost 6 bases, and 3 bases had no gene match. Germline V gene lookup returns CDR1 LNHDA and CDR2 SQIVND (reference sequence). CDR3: CASRWDRVTEAFF. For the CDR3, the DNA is TGTGCCAGTAGGTGGGACAGGGTCACTGAAGCTTTCTTT.

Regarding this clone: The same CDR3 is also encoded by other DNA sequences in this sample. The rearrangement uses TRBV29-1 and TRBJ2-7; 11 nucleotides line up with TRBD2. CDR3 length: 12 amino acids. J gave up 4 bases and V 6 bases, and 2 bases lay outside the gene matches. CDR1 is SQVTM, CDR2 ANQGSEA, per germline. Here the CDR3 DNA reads TGCAGCGTCCGGACTAGCGGGTACGAGCAGTACTTC. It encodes CSVRTSGYEQYF.

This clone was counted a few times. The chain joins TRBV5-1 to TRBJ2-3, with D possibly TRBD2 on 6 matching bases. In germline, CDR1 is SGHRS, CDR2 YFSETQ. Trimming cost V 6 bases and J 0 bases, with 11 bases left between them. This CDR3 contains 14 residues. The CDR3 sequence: CASMRGTSTDTQYF. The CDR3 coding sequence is TGCGCCAGCATGCGGGGTACCAGCACAGATACGCAGTATTTT.

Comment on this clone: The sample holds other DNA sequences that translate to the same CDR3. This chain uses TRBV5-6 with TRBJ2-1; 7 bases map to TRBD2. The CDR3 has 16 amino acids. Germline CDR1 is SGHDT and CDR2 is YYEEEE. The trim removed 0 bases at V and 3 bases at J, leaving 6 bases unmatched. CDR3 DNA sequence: TGTGCCAGCAGCTTGGATGGCGGGAGAATCTACAATGAGCAGTTCTTC. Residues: CASSLDGGRIYNEQFF. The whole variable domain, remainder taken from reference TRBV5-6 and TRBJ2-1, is DAGVTQSPTHLIKTRGQQVTLRCSPKSGHDTVSWYQQALGQGPQFIFQYYEEEERQRGNFPDRFSGHQFPNYSSELNVNALLLGDSALYLCASSLDGGRIYNEQFFGPGTRLTVL.

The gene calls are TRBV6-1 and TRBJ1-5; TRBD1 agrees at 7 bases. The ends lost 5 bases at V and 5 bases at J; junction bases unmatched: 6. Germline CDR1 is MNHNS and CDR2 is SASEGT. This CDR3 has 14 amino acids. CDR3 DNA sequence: TGTGCCAGCAGTCGTGACAGGGCGGATCAGCCCCAGCATTTT. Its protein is CASSRDRADQPQHF.